The 16 T cell receptor beta chains below all came from one sample that was sequenced in a study of prognosis after radiotherapy for stage I lung cancer. The study amplified the TCR beta CDR3 region from genomic DNA. This amplification was carried out by two rounds of multiplex PCR. Every TRBV and TRBJ gene had its own specific primer in first-round PCR. TCRdb analysed the multiplex PCR reads with MiXCR anew, one entry per CDR3 protein. The table shows around 30,000 distinct CDR3 sequences, with around a third occurring only once. Material: PBMCs, obtained before or after stereotactic body radiation therapy (not recorded which). The source is a donor over 45 with non-small cell lung cancer.

The V and J genes are TRBV6-2 or TRBV6-3 and TRBJ2-5; 9 bases are shared with TRBD1. With 1 base clipped from V and 0 bases from J, the junction kept 6 bases outside the gene matches. From germline, CDR1 is MNHEY and CDR2 SVGEGT. This CDR3 spans 17 amino acids. CDR3 loop: CASSYYPRQGDQETQYF. The CDR3 region has the DNA TGTGCCAGCAGTTACTACCCACGACAGGGGGACCAAGAGACCCAGTACTTC.

V and J are TRBV7-2 and TRBJ1-1; 8 bases are shared with TRBD1. The CDR3 covers 15 residues. J gave up 4 bases and V 5 bases, and 9 bases lay outside the gene matches. Germline CDR1 reads SGHTA; CDR2 reads FQGNSA. The CDR3 region is CASSARTGLFTEAFF. The DNA of the CDR3 is TGTGCCAGCAGCGCCCGGACAGGGTTGTTCACTGAAGCTTTCTTT.

The chain employs TRBV6-1 and TRBJ2-7; tentatively, D is TRBD1 or TRBD2 (5 bases each). Germline V gene lookup returns CDR1 MNHNS and CDR2 SASEGT. Trimming removed 9 bases at V and 3 bases at J, with 15 bases between. The CDR3 is 13 amino acids. CDR3 region: CARRDVGGYEQYF. CDR3 in DNA: TGTGCCAGAAGGGACGTTGGGGGCTACGAGCAGTACTTC.

This clonotype was seen repeatedly, ten times or more. This chain uses TRBV11-2 with TRBJ2-3; 7 bases match TRBD2. Looked up from germline, CDR1 is SGHAT and CDR2 is FQNNGV. This CDR3 has 16 amino acids. V lost 2 bases and J lost 2; bases outside the gene matches: 7. CDR3: CASSLYGGGYTDTQYF. In nucleotides, the CDR3 is TGTGCCAGCAGCTTATATGGGGGGGGGTACACAGATACGCAGTATTTT.

To note about this clonotype: A far larger clone lies a single base away; this is likely a read error. The chain joins TRBV6-2 or TRBV6-3 to TRBJ1-2; D call uncertain. This CDR3 is 13 amino acids long. The germline CDR1 and CDR2 sequences are MNHEY and SVGEGT. The V gene lost 2 bases and the J gene lost 5 bases, with 9 bases spanning the gap. In DNA, the CDR3 is TGTGCCAGCAGTTACGTGGTCGATTATGGCTACACCTTC. Amino acid sequence: CASSYVVDYGYTF.

In nucleotides, the CDR3 is TGTGCCAGCACAAAACAGGGGGACACTGAAGCTTTCTTT. Amino acids: CASTKQGDTEAFF. The chain joins TRBV12-3 or TRBV12-4 to TRBJ1-1; TRBD1 matches 8 bases. J was trimmed by 3 bases and V by 7 bases; bases with no gene match: 4. There are 13 residues in the CDR3.

This clonotype appeared many times. The chain joins TRBV20-1 to TRBJ2-5; 9 nucleotides agree with TRBD1. The CDR3 covers 15 residues. Germline V gene data show CDR1 as DFQATT and CDR2 as SNEGSKA (reference sequence). With V trimmed by 0 bases and J by 4 bases, 6 bases remained unmatched. This CDR3 reads CSARDGTGSTETQYF. Written as DNA, the CDR3 is TGCAGTGCTAGAGACGGGACAGGGTCGACAGAGACCCAGTACTTC.

This clonotype has ten or more counts. The gene calls are TRBV24-1 and TRBJ2-3; 8 bases are shared with TRBD1. Germline CDR1 is KGHDR and CDR2 is SFDVKD. CDR3 size: 16 residues. Trimming cost V 4 bases and J 4 bases; bases outside gene matches: 9. DNA for the CDR3: TGTGCCACCAGTGACCCGACAGGGGATCGGTCAGATACGCAGTATTTT. Protein: CATSDPTGDRSDTQYF.

This clonotype has at least ten counts. This rearrangement joins TRBV6-5 to TRBJ1-2, with D perhaps matching TRBD1 (5 bases). The V gene's germline CDR1 is MNHEY and CDR2 SVGAGI. V was pared by 0 bases and J by 6 bases, with 11 bases between. CDR3 length: 14 residues. This CDR3 reads CASSYSGGPHGYTF. The CDR3, as DNA: TGTGCCAGCAGTTACTCGGGGGGACCCCATGGCTACACCTTC.

This clonotype was observed at least ten times. The V call is TRBV5-5, the J call TRBJ1-2, with a tentative D call TRBD1 (5 bases). Germline CDR1 and CDR2: SGHKS and YYEKEE (reference sequence). This CDR3 region has 15 residues. The germline V and J ends were trimmed by 1 base and 3 bases, with 13 bases remaining between them. The CDR3 spells CASSLSAGTHYGYTF. In DNA, the CDR3 is TGTGCCAGCAGCTTGTCCGCCGGGACTCACTATGGCTACACCTTC.

This clonotype has a count of ten or more. The chain couples TRBV5-5 to TRBJ1-1; unclear D gene. V lost 5 bases and J 0 bases, leaving 11 bases between the germline ends. The CDR3 covers 14 residues. The germline CDR1 and CDR2 sequences are SGHKS and YYEKEE (reference sequence). The CDR3: CASSPGLMNTEAFF. CDR3 nucleotide sequence: TGTGCCAGCAGTCCCGGACTGATGAACACTGAAGCTTTCTTT.

In this sample, this clonotype turned up many times. The rearrangement links TRBV7-2 to TRBJ2-7, with TRBD2 matching over 9 bases. Trimming at V came to 2 bases and at J to 6 bases, leaving 2 bases not matched to a gene. The CDR3 sequence is 13 residues long. The germline V gene encodes CDR1 SGHTA and CDR2 FQGNSA. CDR3 sequence (DNA): TGTGCCAGCAGCTTAAGCGGGGGGCCCGAGCAGTACTTC. Translating it yields CASSLSGGPEQYF.

This clonotype was seen many times. The genes are TRBV30 and TRBJ1-1; D gene ambiguous. V gave up 1 base and J gave up 0 bases, with 9 bases separating them. Germline V gene lookup returns CDR1 GTSNPN and CDR2 SVGIG (reference sequence). The CDR3 covers 14 residues. In nucleotides, the CDR3 is TGTGCCTGGAGTGGTTCTTATCTGAACACTGAAGCTTTCTTT. Translating it yields CAWSGSYLNTEAFF.

The chain couples TRBV6-1 to TRBJ2-2; 9 positions agree with TRBD2. This CDR3 has 17 residues. Losses at the gene ends were 8 bases for V and 3 bases for J; bases not matched to a gene: 13. Germline CDR1 and CDR2: MNHNS and SASEGT. The CDR3: CASGGVGSGGYTGELFF. CDR3 bases: TGTGCCAGCGGAGGAGTTGGGAGCGGGGGGTACACCGGGGAGCTGTTTTTT.

This clonotype was seen once. A junction end diverges from the germline sequence, so it may reflect a read error. The genes are TRBV6-1 and TRBJ2-7; a weak D match, TRBD1 (6 bases). This CDR3 contains 14 residues. The V gene's germline CDR1 is MNHNS and CDR2 SASEGT. The CDR3 region has the DNA TGTGACAGCAGACGGGACACTCAATTGGAGAGGCAGTACTTC. It encodes CDSRRDTQLERQYF.

This clonotype was seen repeatedly, ten times or more. V is TRBV6-1 and J is TRBJ2-7, with unresolved D. The CDR3 has 12 residues. The germline V gene encodes CDR1 MNHNS and CDR2 SASEGT. Trimming removed 8 bases at V and 3 bases at J, with 11 bases between. CDR3 nucleotides: TGTGCCAGCGGGAAGAAGATCTACGAGCAGTACTTC. Translating it yields CASGKKIYEQYF.